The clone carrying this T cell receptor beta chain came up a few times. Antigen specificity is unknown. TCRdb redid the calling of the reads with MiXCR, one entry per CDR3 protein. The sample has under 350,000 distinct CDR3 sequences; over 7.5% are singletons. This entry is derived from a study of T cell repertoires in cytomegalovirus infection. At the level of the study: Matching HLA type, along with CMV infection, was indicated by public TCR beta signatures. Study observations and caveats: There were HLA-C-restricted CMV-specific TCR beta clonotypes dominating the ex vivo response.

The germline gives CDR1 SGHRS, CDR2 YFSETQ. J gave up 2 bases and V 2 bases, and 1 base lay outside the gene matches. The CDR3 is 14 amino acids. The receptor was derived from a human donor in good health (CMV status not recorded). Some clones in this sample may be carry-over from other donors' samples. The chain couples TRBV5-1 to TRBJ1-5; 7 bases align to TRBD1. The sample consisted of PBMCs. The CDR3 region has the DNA TGCGCCAGCAGCTTTACAGGGGGCAATCAGCCCCAGCATTTT. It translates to CASSFTGGNQPQHF.